The 15 T cell receptor beta chains in this list originate from one sample, sequenced in a study of spatial heterogeneity in lung cancer. Time point of the sample: sample taken at primary tumor resection. TCRdb analysed the 5' RACE reads with MiXCR anew, one entry per CDR3 protein. The sample consists of roughly 1,700 distinct CDR3 sequences, 20% to 25% of them appearing once. General observations from the study: How many expanded intratumoral alpha and beta TCRs were present tracked the tumor mutation count, which was a count of nonsynonymous mutations.

Their antigens are not known. Sample: lung tumor tissue, taken at surgery. These receptors all stem from a male donor with early-stage non-small cell lung cancer.

A few counts support this clonotype. Because the library targeted alpha chains, this beta chain is an off-target read whose size means little. V is TRBV6-1 and J is TRBJ2-2; D not resolved. CDR3 size: 15 residues. The germline V gene has CDR1 MNHNS and CDR2 SASEGT. V was clipped by 0 bases and J by 5 bases, with 10 bases between them. CDR3 protein: CASSEAGLNTGELFF. For the CDR3, the DNA is TGTGCCAGCAGTGAAGCAGGGCTGAATACCGGGGAGCTGTTTTTT.

By proportion, this clonotype is medium-sized. Within a library made for alpha chains, this beta chain is off target, and its count is uninformative. The chain employs TRBV6-1 and TRBJ1-3; 8 nucleotides line up with TRBD1. CDR1 and CDR2 (germline): MNHNS, SASEGT. J gave up 0 bases and V 7 bases, and 11 bases lay outside the gene matches. The CDR3 has 17 residues. CDR3: CASITPGQAFSGNTIYF. CDR3 in DNA: TGTGCCAGCATCACGCCGGGACAGGCGTTCTCTGGAAACACCATATATTTT.

About this clonotype itself: As an off-target read in a library built for alpha chains, this beta chain has a frequency of little significance. The V and J genes are TRBV4-2 and TRBJ1-6; maybe TRBD1 (5 bases). V lost 1 base and J 0 bases, leaving 13 bases between the germline ends. The CDR3 is made up of 18 amino acids. Germline V CDR1 and CDR2: LGHNA, YNFKEQ. Here the CDR3 reads CASSQGVDKSSYNSPLHF. CDR3 nucleotide sequence: TGTGCCAGCAGCCAAGGGGTGGACAAAAGCTCCTATAATTCACCCCTCCACTTT.

By frequency in the sample, this clonotype is large. Because this beta chain is a stray read in a library intended to capture alpha chains, its abundance should not be given much weight. V and J are TRBV7-2 and TRBJ1-1; no clear D. Germline V lookup: CDR1 SGHTA, CDR2 FQGNSA. With 1 base removed from V and 1 base from J, the gap between germline ends came to 10 bases. The CDR3 has 15 residues. Here the CDR3 reads CASSLEGQWNTEAFF. The CDR3 DNA reads TGTGCCAGCAGCTTAGAAGGCCAGTGGAACACTGAAGCTTTCTTT.

By its share, this clonotype is medium-sized. This beta chain is a stray read from a library made for alpha chains; its abundance is not meaningful. V gene TRBV29-1 combines with J gene TRBJ1-5, with 7 bases matching TRBD1. Looked up from germline, CDR1 is SQVTM and CDR2 is ANQGSEA. The CDR3 extends over 13 amino acids. V trimming: 4 bases; J trimming: 3 bases; junction bases outside the gene matches: 3. The CDR3 protein is CSVVGGNNQPQHF. In nucleotides, the CDR3 is TGCAGCGTTGTAGGGGGCAACAATCAGCCCCAGCATTTT.

On this clonotype itself: For a library built for alpha chains, this beta chain is a stray read; little rests on its size. The chain carries TRBV12-3 or TRBV12-4 and TRBJ1-2, with 9 bases aligning to TRBD1. Trimming cost V 5 bases and J 8 bases; bases outside gene matches: 12. The CDR3 runs to 15 residues. The CDR3 coding sequence is TGTGCCAGCAGTCCCCAAGAGACAGGGGGTATCGGCTACACCTTC. This encodes CASSPQETGGIGYTF.

By proportion, this clonotype is medium-sized. Little can be read into the size of this beta chain, an off-target read in a library designed for alpha chains. The rearrangement joins TRBV10-1 to TRBJ1-1; 10 bases are a match to TRBD1. The CDR3 spans 15 residues. The germline V gene encodes CDR1 WNHNN and CDR2 SYGVQD (reference sequence). V was pared by 3 bases and J by 3 bases, with 4 bases of the junction left unmatched. DNA for the CDR3: TGCGCCAGCAGTGAACCGGGACAGGGGTACACTGAAGCTTTCTTT. It codes for CASSEPGQGYTEAFF.

By its share, this clonotype is medium-sized. The library was designed around alpha chains, so this beta chain is a stray read whose abundance carries little weight. The chain has TRBV2 and TRBJ2-7; D remains unclear. CDR3 length: 13 residues. Trimming cost V 7 bases and J 0 bases, with 10 bases left between them. CDR1 SNHLY and CDR2 FYNNEI come from the germline V gene. The CDR3, as DNA: TGTGCCAGCATTTCAGCGCTCTCCTACGAGCAGTACTTC. This sequence encodes CASISALSYEQYF.

Relative to its sample, this clonotype is medium-sized. This beta chain turned up in a library designed for alpha chains; as an off-target read, its abundance says little. V and J are TRBV7-9 and TRBJ2-1, with TRBD1 matching 7 bases. V shed 4 bases and J 6 bases; nucleotides not matched to a gene: 0. This CDR3 is built from 12 residues. From germline, CDR1 is SEHNR and CDR2 FQNEAQ (reference sequence). Here the CDR3 reads CASSWDSNEQFF. CDR3 coding DNA: TGTGCCAGCAGCTGGGACAGCAATGAGCAGTTCTTC.

By its share, this clonotype is medium-sized. Within a library made for alpha chains, this beta chain is off target, and its count is uninformative. The chain recombines TRBV28 with TRBJ1-2; TRBD1 is a possible D gene (6 bases). The CDR3 extends over 17 amino acids. Trimming took off 3 bases at V and 2 bases at J, with 19 bases between the two ends. CDR1 and CDR2 (germline): MDHEN, SYDVKM. Written as DNA, the CDR3 is TGTGCCAGCAGTTTGCTCAAAAGGGGGGGGCGAAACTATGGCTACACCTTC. Protein sequence: CASSLLKRGGRNYGYTF.

Judged by abundance, this clonotype is medium-sized (0.01 to 0.1%). Since it is a stray read in a library aimed at alpha chains, this beta chain has a size that is not meaningful. J is TRBJ2-5 and V is TRBV2; 10 nucleotides line up with TRBD1. Trimming removed 6 bases from V and 7 bases from J; junction bases left unmatched: 5. The germline V gene encodes CDR1 SNHLY and CDR2 FYNNEI. The CDR3 extends over 13 amino acids. The DNA of the CDR3 is TGTGCCAGCAGCCCGGGACAGGGGACGACCCAGTACTTC. Translating it yields CASSPGQGTTQYF. The full variable domain, completed using reference TRBV2 and TRBJ2-5, is EPEVTQTPSHQVTQMGQEVILRCVPISNHLYFYWYRQILGQKVEFLVSFYNNEISEKSEIFDDQFSVERPDGSNFTLKIRSTKLEDSAMYFCASSPGQGTTQYFGPGTRLLVL.

Note on this clonotype: This beta chain is off target for a library built for alpha chains, so its abundance means little. The chain uses TRBV7-3 and TRBJ2-1, with D perhaps matching TRBD1 or TRBD2 (5 bases each). The CDR3 contains 15 residues. Germline V gene sequence: CDR1 SGHTA, CDR2 FQGTGA. Trimming took off 2 bases at V and 9 bases at J, with 17 bases between the two ends. In nucleotides, the CDR3 is TGTGCCAGCAGCTTACGGGACCGCCCTTTTGGTGAGCAGTTCTTC. Translation: CASSLRDRPFGEQFF.

This clonotype is classed as medium-sized. With the library built for alpha chains, this beta chain is off target and its frequency is not meaningful. The chain combines TRBV6-1 with TRBJ2-5, with TRBD2 matching 7 bases. This CDR3 spans 16 amino acids. CDR1 MNHNS and CDR2 SASEGT come from the germline V gene. Trimming at V came to 0 bases and at J to 2 bases, leaving 6 bases not matched to a gene. CDR3 nucleotides: TGTGCCAGCAGTGAAGCCGGACTAGGAGGGCAAGAGACCCAGTACTTC. The encoded protein is CASSEAGLGGQETQYF.

This clonotype is labeled as large. For a library built for alpha chains, this beta chain is a stray read; little rests on its size. V usage is TRBV20-1 and J usage is TRBJ1-2; D is unresolved. Between the trimmed V and J ends, which lost 5 bases and 2 bases, there was a span of 12 bases. The germline V gene encodes CDR1 DFQATT and CDR2 SNEGSKA (reference sequence). The CDR3 sequence is 13 residues long. The CDR3 loop is CSAGKTGNYGYTF. In nucleotides, the CDR3 is TGCAGTGCTGGAAAGACGGGGAACTATGGCTACACCTTC.

This clonotype is labeled as medium-sized (0.01 to 0.1%). This beta chain came through as a stray read in a library set up for alpha chains, and its size says little. J is TRBJ1-1 and V is TRBV28; 7 nucleotides align to TRBD1. The CDR3 is 14 amino acids. CDR1 and CDR2 from the germline V gene are MDHEN and SYDVKM. V lost 8 bases to trimming and J lost 0 bases; unmatched junction nucleotides: 6. As DNA, the CDR3 is TGTGCCAGCGGGGACAGTTCCATGAACACTGAAGCTTTCTTT. Encoded protein: CASGDSSMNTEAFF.